This T cell receptor (beta chain) was sequenced for a study of breast tumors, draining lymph nodes, adjacent tissues. Study-wide points: Data fit most tumor T cells coming from lymph node, expanding in tumor. Tumors had less TCR diversity than lymph nodes, more than nontumor tissue.

In regard to this clonotype: Its antigen is unknown.

The lymph nodes were axillary draining lymph nodes from breast cancer patients. The germline V gene encodes CDR1 MNHEY and CDR2 SVGAGI. V lost 10 bases and J 0 bases, leaving 17 bases between the germline ends. The CDR3 is made up of 15 amino acids. TCRdb reanalysed the multiplex PCR reads using MiXCR and keeps one entry per CDR3 protein. In the table there are 290,000 or so distinct CDR3 sequences, 30% of which are singletons. The chain is built from TRBV6-5 and TRBJ2-3; the D gene is possibly TRBD2 (6 bases). The sequencing input was axillary lymph node tissue. The receptor's source is a female donor with breast cancer. Some clones in this sample may be carry-over from other donors' samples. The CDR3 DNA is TGTGCCAACACCCGTAGCGGATACAGCACAGATACGCAGTATTTT. Protein: CANTRSGYSTDTQYF.